The rows below give T cell receptor beta chains drawn from one sample of a study of blood T cell repertoires in COVID-19. The protocol was immunoSEQ multiplex PCR, while the TCRdb copy is restricted to in-frame clones and leaves out a portion. The sample has roughly 130,000 clones; more than 75% are singletons. Sequenced sample: peripheral blood. These receptors all come from a man between 60 and 70 years old with COVID-19, enrolled during active disease. CDR3s include the opening cysteine and the closing phenylalanine or tryptophan. The order of the fields is D gene, clone size, V gene, J gene, CDR3 DNA, CDR3 protein. A D gene is named only where the DNA matches it firmly. The listing skips clone size in some rows; elsewhere it reads once, few, many or a size class.

D gene: TRBD2
clone size: .
V gene: TRBV28
J gene: TRBJ2-1
CDR3 DNA: TGTGCCAGCAGTTTTAGCGGGACCACCTACAATGAGCAGTTCTTC
CDR3 protein: CASSFSGTTYNEQFF

D gene: .
clone size: .
V gene: TRBV12-3/TRBV12-4
J gene: TRBJ1-2
CDR3 DNA: TGTGCCAGCAGTTTGGGCATAAACTATGGCTACACCTTC
CDR3 protein: CASSLGINYGYTF

D gene: TRBD2
clone size: .
V gene: TRBV15
J gene: TRBJ2-2
CDR3 DNA: TGTGCCACCAGCCTGGGGAGGGCCGGGGAGCTGTTTTTT
CDR3 protein: CATSLGRAGELFF

D gene: .
clone size: .
V gene: TRBV10-3
J gene: TRBJ2-7
CDR3 DNA: TGTGCCATCAGTCCAAGGAGCGAGGGATCTGGCTACGAGCAGTACTTC
CDR3 protein: CAISPRSEGSGYEQYF

D gene: .
clone size: .
V gene: TRBV7-2
J gene: TRBJ2-7
CDR3 DNA: TGTGCCAGCAGCTACGCCGGGACATTCACCTACGAGCAGTACTTC
CDR3 protein: CASSYAGTFTYEQYF

D gene: TRBD1
clone size: once
V gene: TRBV3-1/TRBV3-2
J gene: TRBJ1-2
CDR3 DNA: TGTGCCAGCAGCCAAGAGGGACAGGGGGGCTATGGCTACACCTTC
CDR3 protein: CASSQEGQGGYGYTF

D gene: .
clone size: .
V gene: TRBV3-1/TRBV3-2
J gene: TRBJ1-1
CDR3 DNA: TGTGCCAGCAGCCGGACTAACACTGAAGCTTTCTTT
CDR3 protein: CASSRTNTEAFF

D gene: .
clone size: once
V gene: TRBV21-1
J gene: TRBJ1-1
CDR3 DNA: TGTGCCGGTCGATCAGGGGTCACTGAAGCTTTCTTT
CDR3 protein: CAGRSGVTEAFF

D gene: TRBD2
clone size: .
V gene: TRBV2
J gene: TRBJ2-2
CDR3 DNA: TGTGCCAGCAGTCGACTAGCGGGAAACACCGGGGAGCTGTTTTTT
CDR3 protein: CASSRLAGNTGELFF

D gene: TRBD1
clone size: .
V gene: TRBV7-2
J gene: TRBJ1-1
CDR3 DNA: TGTGCCAGCAGCTCGGGACAGGACCTGAACACTGAAGCTTTCTTT
CDR3 protein: CASSSGQDLNTEAFF

D gene: TRBD1
clone size: .
V gene: TRBV6-7
J gene: TRBJ1-2
CDR3 DNA: TGTGCCAGCAGTTACTCGACAGGGCAAGACTATGGCTACACCTTC
CDR3 protein: CASSYSTGQDYGYTF

D gene: .
clone size: .
V gene: TRBV7-9
J gene: TRBJ1-5
CDR3 DNA: TGTGCCAGCAGCTCGTCTTCGACACTTCGAAGCAATCAGCCCCAGCATTTT
CDR3 protein: CASSSSSTLRSNQPQHF

D gene: TRBD2
clone size: .
V gene: TRBV24-1
J gene: TRBJ2-3
CDR3 DNA: TGTGCCACCAGTGATACGGCGGGAGCTAGCACAGATACGCAGTATTTT
CDR3 protein: CATSDTAGASTDTQYF

D gene: .
clone size: .
V gene: TRBV5-4
J gene: TRBJ2-5
CDR3 DNA: TGTGCCAGCAGCTTAGCAGGCGTCCAAGAGACCCAGTACTTC
CDR3 protein: CASSLAGVQETQYF